This T cell receptor beta chain was sequenced during a study of shared clonotypes between healthy human individuals. Looking at the study overall: A donor's plate count was three for CD4 naive and three for CD4 memory; CD8 naive had two and CD8 memory one.

As originally analysed: ImmunoSEQ supplied junction-only sequences lacking quality scores, so filtering was different. Profiled with immunoSEQ multiplex PCR; TCRdb holds only in-frame clones, not every one. V and J calls plus clone size are reproduced from that table; the DNA served to infer D and trimming. The sample has around 990,000 clones; 60% to 80% are singletons. The study, taken as a whole, reports: Estimated richness values were generally larger in naive subsets than in memory subsets.

The V gene's germline CDR1 is KGHSH and CDR2 LQKENI. This CDR3 region has 16 residues. V shed 4 bases and J 2 bases; nucleotides not matched to a gene: 8. Regarding this clone: Its antigen is still unknown.

The rearrangement links TRBV18 to TRBJ2-1, with 7 bases lining up with TRBD2. The source is a man younger than 35 in good health. Some clones in this sample may be carry-over from other donors' samples. Sequencing was carried out using memory CD4+ T cells from PBMCs. As to subset: CD45RA-negative fraction. The CDR3 region has the DNA TGTGCCAGCTCACTGATATCCGGGACTACCTACAATGAGCAGTTCTTC. As protein: CASSLISGTTYNEQFF.